This T cell receptor (beta chain) was recovered during a study of response to subunit inactivated influenza vaccine. TCRdb recomputed calls from the RT-PCR reads with MiXCR, one row per CDR3 protein. The sample includes about 650,000 distinct CDR3 sequences, about a sixth of them seen just once. This clonotype has just a few counts. Its antigen is not known. Trimming stripped 0 bases from V and 7 bases from J, with 13 bases between. The CDR3 sequence is 14 residues long. Germline CDR1 and CDR2: SGHRS and YFSETQ. Study-wide results and limits: The authors proposed limited new T cell recruitment per seasonal influenza vaccination.

This clonotype was obtained from a man between 45 and 60 years old who received an inactivated influenza vaccine. The starting material was PBMCs from blood, obtained less than 13 days after vaccination. The chain links TRBV5-1 to TRBJ1-1, with a weak D call TRBD1 (5 bases). CDR3 amino acids: CASSLGARGIEAFF. The CDR3, as DNA: TGCGCCAGCAGCTTGGGGGCAAGGGGAATTGAAGCTTTCTTT.